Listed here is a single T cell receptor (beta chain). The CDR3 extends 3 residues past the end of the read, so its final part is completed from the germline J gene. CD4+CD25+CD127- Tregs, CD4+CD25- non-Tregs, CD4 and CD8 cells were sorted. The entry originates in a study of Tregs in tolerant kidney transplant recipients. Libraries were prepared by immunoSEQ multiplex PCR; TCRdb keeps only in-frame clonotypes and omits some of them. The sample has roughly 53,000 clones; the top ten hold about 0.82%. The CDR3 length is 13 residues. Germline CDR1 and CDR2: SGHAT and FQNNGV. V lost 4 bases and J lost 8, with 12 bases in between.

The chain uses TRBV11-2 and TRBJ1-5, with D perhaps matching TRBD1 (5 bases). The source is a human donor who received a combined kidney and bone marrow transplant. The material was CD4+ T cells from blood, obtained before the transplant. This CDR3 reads CASSSTGFKPQHF. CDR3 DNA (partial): TGTGCCAGCAGCTCCACAGGTTTCAAGCCC. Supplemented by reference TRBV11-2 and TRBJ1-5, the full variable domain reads EAGVAQSPRYKIIEKRQSVAFWCNPISGHATLYWYQQILGQGPKLLIQFQNNGVVDDSQLPKDRFSAERLKGVDSTLKIQPAKLEDSAVYLCASSSTGFKPQHFGDGTRLSIL.